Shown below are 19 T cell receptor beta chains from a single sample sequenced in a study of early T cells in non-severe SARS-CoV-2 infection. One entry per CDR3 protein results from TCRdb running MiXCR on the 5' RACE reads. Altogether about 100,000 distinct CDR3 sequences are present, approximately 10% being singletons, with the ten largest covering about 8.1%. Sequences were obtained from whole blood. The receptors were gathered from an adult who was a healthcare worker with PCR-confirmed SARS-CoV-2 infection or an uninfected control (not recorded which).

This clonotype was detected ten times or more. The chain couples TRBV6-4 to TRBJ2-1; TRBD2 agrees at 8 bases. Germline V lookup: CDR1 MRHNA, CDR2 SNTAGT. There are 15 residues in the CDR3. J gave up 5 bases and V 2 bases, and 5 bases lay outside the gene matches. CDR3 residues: CASSDGLAGNNEQFF. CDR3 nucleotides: TGTGCCAGCAGTGACGGTTTAGCGGGAAACAATGAGCAGTTCTTC.

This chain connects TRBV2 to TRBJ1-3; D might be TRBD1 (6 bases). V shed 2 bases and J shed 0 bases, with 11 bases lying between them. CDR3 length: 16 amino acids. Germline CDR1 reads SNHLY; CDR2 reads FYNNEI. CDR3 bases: TGTGCCAGCAGTGAATGGGGGCAACGCTCTGGAAACACCATATATTTT. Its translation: CASSEWGQRSGNTIYF.

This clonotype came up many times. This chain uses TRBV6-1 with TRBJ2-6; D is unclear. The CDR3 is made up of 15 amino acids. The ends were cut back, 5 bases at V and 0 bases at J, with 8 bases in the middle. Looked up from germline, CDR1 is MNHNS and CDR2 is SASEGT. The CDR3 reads CASSQRASGANVLTF. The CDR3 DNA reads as TGTGCCAGCAGTCAAAGGGCCTCTGGGGCCAACGTCCTGACTTTC.

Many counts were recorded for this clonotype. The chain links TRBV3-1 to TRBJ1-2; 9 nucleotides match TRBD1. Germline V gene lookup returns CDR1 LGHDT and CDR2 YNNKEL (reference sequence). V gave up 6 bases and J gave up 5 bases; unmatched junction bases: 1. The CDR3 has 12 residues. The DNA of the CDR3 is TGTGCCAGCAGAGGGACAGGGTATGGCTACACCTTC. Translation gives CASRGTGYGYTF.

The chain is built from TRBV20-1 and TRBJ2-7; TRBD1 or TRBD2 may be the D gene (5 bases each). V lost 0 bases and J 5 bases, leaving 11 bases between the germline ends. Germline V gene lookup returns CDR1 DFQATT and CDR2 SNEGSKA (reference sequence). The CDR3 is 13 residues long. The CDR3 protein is CSARDLGVHEQYF. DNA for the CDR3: TGCAGTGCTAGAGATTTGGGGGTCCACGAGCAGTACTTC.

CDR3 region: CASRTSGSGGYEQFF. The CDR3 region has the DNA TGTGCCAGCAGGACTAGCGGGAGCGGAGGTTATGAGCAGTTCTTC. The V call is TRBV7-2, the J call TRBJ2-1; TRBD2 matches 12 bases. Germline-derived CDR1 and CDR2 are SGHTA and FQGNSA. The CDR3 sequence is 15 residues long. V lost 6 bases, J lost 8 bases, and 8 bases stayed unmatched. Variable domain in full (rest from reference TRBV7-2 and TRBJ2-1): GAGVSQSPSNKVTEKGKDVELRCDPISGHTALYWYRQSLGQGLEFLIYFQGNSAPDKSGLPSDRFSAERTGGSVSTLTIQRTQQEDSAVYLCASRTSGSGGYEQFFGPGTRLTVL.

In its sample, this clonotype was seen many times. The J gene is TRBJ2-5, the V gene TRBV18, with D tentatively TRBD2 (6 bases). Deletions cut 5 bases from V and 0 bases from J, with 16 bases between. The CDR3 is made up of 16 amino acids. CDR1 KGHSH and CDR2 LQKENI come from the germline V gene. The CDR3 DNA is TGTGCCAGCTCAAATCAGCGGGCAGCGTACCAAGAGACCCAGTACTTC. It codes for CASSNQRAAYQETQYF.

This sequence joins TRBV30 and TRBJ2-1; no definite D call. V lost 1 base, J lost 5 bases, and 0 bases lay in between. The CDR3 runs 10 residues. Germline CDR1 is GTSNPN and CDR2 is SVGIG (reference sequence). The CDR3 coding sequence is TGTGCCTGGAGTGACAATGAGCAGTTCTTC. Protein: CAWSDNEQFF.

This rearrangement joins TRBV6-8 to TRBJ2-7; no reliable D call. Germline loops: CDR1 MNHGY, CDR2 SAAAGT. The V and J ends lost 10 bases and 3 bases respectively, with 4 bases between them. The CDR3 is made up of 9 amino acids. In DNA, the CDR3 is TGTGCCATCATCTACGAGCAGTACTTC. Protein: CAIIYEQYF.

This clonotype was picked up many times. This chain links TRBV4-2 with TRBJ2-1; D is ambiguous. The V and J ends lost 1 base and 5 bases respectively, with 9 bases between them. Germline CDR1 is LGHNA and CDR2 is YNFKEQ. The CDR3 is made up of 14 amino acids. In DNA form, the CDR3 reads TGTGCCAGCAGCCAAGTAGTTGGAAACAATGAGCAGTTCTTC. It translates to CASSQVVGNNEQFF.

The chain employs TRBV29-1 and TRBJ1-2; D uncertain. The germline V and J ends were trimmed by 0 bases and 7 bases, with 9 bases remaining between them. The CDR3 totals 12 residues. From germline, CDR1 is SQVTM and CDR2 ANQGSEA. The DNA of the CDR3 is TGCAGCGTTGAAGAAGGACGGTCTGGCTACACCTTC. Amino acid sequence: CSVEEGRSGYTF.

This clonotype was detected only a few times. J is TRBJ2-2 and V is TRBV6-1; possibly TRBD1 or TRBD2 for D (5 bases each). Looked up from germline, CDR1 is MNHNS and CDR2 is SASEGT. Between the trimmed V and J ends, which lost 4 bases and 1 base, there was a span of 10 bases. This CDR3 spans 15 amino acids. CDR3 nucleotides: TGTGCCAGCAGTGTGGGGACGAGGAACACCGGGGAGCTGTTTTTT. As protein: CASSVGTRNTGELFF.

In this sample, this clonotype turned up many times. Written as DNA, the CDR3 is TGTGCCAGCAGAGCAGGGGACTCCTACAATGAGCAGTTCTTC. Encoded protein: CASRAGDSYNEQFF. The genes are TRBV2 and TRBJ2-1, with a tentative D call TRBD1 (6 bases). The V end was cut by 6 bases, the J end by 0 bases, with 9 bases between. The CDR3 runs 14 residues. The germline CDR1 and CDR2 sequences are SNHLY and FYNNEI.

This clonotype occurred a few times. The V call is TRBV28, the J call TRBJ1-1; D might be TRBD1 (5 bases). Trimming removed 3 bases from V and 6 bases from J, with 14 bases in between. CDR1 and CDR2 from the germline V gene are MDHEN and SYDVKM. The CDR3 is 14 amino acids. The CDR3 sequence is CASSFLQGLAEAFF. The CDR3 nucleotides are TGTGCCAGCAGTTTCCTTCAGGGATTGGCTGAAGCTTTCTTT. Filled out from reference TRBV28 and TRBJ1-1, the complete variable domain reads DVKVTQSSRYLVKRTGEKVFLECVQDMDHENMFWYRQDPGLGLRLIYFSYDVKMKEKGDIPEGYSVSREKKERFSLILESASTNQTSMYLCASSFLQGLAEAFFGQGTRLTVV.

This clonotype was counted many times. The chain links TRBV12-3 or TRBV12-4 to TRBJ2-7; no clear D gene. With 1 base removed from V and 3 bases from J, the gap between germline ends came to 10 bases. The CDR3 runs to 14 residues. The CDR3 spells CASSLGGQYYEQYF. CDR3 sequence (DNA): TGTGCCAGCAGTTTAGGAGGCCAATACTACGAGCAGTACTTC.

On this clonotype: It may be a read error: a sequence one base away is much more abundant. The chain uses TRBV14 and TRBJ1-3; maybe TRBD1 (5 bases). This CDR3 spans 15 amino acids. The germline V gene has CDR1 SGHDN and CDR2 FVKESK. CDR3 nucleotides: TGTGCCAGCGCTCCGAGTGCCGGGACTGGATACACCATATATTTT. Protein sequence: CASAPSAGTGYTIYF.

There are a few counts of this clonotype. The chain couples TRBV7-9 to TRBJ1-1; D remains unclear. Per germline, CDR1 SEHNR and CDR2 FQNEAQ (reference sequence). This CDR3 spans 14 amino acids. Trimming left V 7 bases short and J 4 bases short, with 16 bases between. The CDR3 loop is CASTQDVKGTEAFF. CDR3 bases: TGTGCCAGCACCCAGGACGTTAAGGGCACTGAAGCTTTCTTT.

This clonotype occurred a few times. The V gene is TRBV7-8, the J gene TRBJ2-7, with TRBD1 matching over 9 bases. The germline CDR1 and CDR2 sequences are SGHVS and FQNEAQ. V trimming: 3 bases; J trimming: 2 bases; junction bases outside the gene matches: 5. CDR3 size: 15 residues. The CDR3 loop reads CASSFRDRATYEQYF. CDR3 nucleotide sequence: TGTGCCAGCAGCTTCCGGGACAGGGCCACCTACGAGCAGTACTTC.

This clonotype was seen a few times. The CDR3 spells CASSRSSPASHEQYF. The CDR3 DNA sequence: TGTGCCAGCAGCCGCTCTTCCCCAGCTAGCCACGAGCAGTACTTC. The chain joins TRBV12-3 or TRBV12-4 to TRBJ2-7; a possible D gene is TRBD2 (5 bases). This CDR3 spans 15 amino acids. The V end was cut by 6 bases, the J end by 5 bases, with 20 bases between.